This T cell receptor beta chain was documented in a study of blood T cell repertoires in COVID-19. Study information: Specimens from acute and convalescent COVID-19 originated in the United States, Italy and Spain. Sources were T cells, B-cell-depleted T cells, or PBMCs; the material itself was cDNA or gDNA.

Original processing notes: Cell counts per sample came from amplifying reference gene primers. The method was immunoSEQ multiplex PCR; TCRdb's version includes in-frame clones alone and lacks a portion of them. V, J and clone size derive from that table, while D and trimming were established from the DNA sequence. The sample records about 110,000 clones, 88% being singletons. This CDR3 comprises 14 residues. With 3 bases clipped from V and 7 bases from J, the junction kept 5 bases outside the gene matches. Germline V gives CDR1 LNHDA, CDR2 SQIVND (reference sequence). Sequencing was carried out using peripheral blood. The sequence came from a human donor in a cohort sampled during active COVID-19. The chain is built from TRBV19 and TRBJ1-1; TRBD1 agrees at 10 bases. The CDR3 sequence is CASSIGDRGREAFF. The CDR3 bases are TGTGCCAGTAGTATTGGGGACAGGGGCCGTGAAGCTTTCTTT. The full variable domain, rest sourced from reference TRBV19 and TRBJ1-1, is DGGITQSPKYLFRKEGQNVTLSCEQNLNHDAMYWYRQDPGQGLRLIYYSQIVNDFQKGDIAEGYSVSREKKESFPLTVTSAQKNPTAFYLCASSIGDRGREAFFGQGTRLTVV.